A single sample gave rise to the 21 T cell receptor beta chains below, sequenced in a study of HIV-infected patients and healthy controls. MiXCR, applied by TCRdb to the 5' RACE reads, yields one record per CDR3 protein. The sample contains over 55,000 distinct CDR3 sequences, 15% to 20% of which appear only once. What was sequenced was CD4+ T cells from blood. The receptors were gathered from a human donor in good health.

The sample holds a few counts of this clonotype. This chain uses TRBV3-1 with TRBJ2-7; 16 nucleotides line up with TRBD2. Germline trimming cut 4 bases from V and 7 bases from J; bases unmatched to any gene: 13. CDR1 and CDR2 (germline): LGHDT, YNNKEL (reference sequence). This CDR3 region has 18 residues. This chain's CDR3 is CASSPRRTGLAGGSEQYF. The CDR3 DNA is TGTGCCAGCAGCCCACGCCGAACGGGACTAGCGGGAGGGTCTGAGCAGTACTTC.

The gene calls are TRBV24-1 and TRBJ2-2; 7 nucleotides agree with TRBD2. After removal of 2 bases from V and 9 bases from J, the junction contained 8 bases not matched to a gene. Germline CDR1 is KGHDR and CDR2 is SFDVKD. The CDR3 consists of 15 residues. CDR3 DNA sequence: TGTGCCACCAGTGATTCCTGGACGGGAGGCAGGGAGCTGTTTTTT. Residues: CATSDSWTGGRELFF.

The rearrangement uses TRBV6-5 and TRBJ2-2; 9 bases are a match to TRBD1. Trimming removed 6 bases from V and 7 bases from J; junction bases left unmatched: 3. The CDR3 sequence is 13 residues long. Germline V gives CDR1 MNHEY, CDR2 SVGAGI. The CDR3 loop reads CASRTGGSGELFF. CDR3 DNA sequence: TGTGCCAGCAGGACAGGGGGAAGCGGGGAGCTGTTTTTT.

CDR3 loop: CASSPGLAGDRVEQYF. The CDR3 bases are TGTGCCAGCAGCCCCGGACTAGCGGGCGATCGGGTCGAGCAGTACTTC. The chain recombines TRBV7-8 with TRBJ2-7, with 11 bases lining up with TRBD2. The CDR3 covers 16 residues. Germline CDR1 and CDR2: SGHVS and FQNEAQ. Trimming at V came to 5 bases and at J to 6 bases, leaving 12 bases not matched to a gene.

This clonotype has a single count. The gene calls are TRBV12-3 or TRBV12-4 and TRBJ1-2; weak D call: TRBD1 (6 bases). CDR3 size: 16 residues. The V end was cut by 5 bases, the J end by 4 bases, with 20 bases between. The CDR3 protein is CASSPNRALTVYGYTF. As DNA, the CDR3 is TGTGCCAGCAGTCCTAACAGGGCTCTAACCGTCTATGGCTACACCTTC.

The table lists this clonotype with many counts. The chain recombines TRBV7-2 with TRBJ1-5; no definite D call. The germline V and J ends were trimmed by 4 bases and 3 bases, with 7 bases remaining between them. The CDR3 contains 13 residues. Germline assignment: CDR1 SGHTA and CDR2 FQGNSA. The chain's CDR3 is CASSSGPNQPQHF. CDR3 nucleotides: TGTGCCAGCAGCTCCGGACCCAATCAGCCCCAGCATTTT.

This clonotype was seen more than once but under ten times. The chain's CDR3 is CSARYPTGTGGARRGYTF. In DNA, the CDR3 is TGCAGTGCTAGGTACCCCACCGGGACAGGGGGCGCTCGGCGTGGCTACACCTTC. The V gene is TRBV20-1, the J gene TRBJ1-2; 12 bases are a match to TRBD1. This CDR3 is 18 amino acids long. V was clipped by 3 bases and J by 7 bases; unmatched bases: 18. CDR1 is DFQATT and CDR2 is SNEGSKA in the germline V gene (reference sequence).

This clonotype turned up a few times. The chain couples TRBV15 to TRBJ2-3; 14 positions match TRBD2. CDR1 and CDR2 from the germline V gene are LNHNV and YYDKDF (reference sequence). The CDR3 has 17 residues. V lost 4 bases to trimming and J lost 5 bases; unmatched junction nucleotides: 8. CDR3 protein: CATSTHRGTSGRDTQYF. Written as DNA, the CDR3 is TGTGCCACCAGCACACACCGCGGGACTAGCGGGAGAGATACGCAGTATTTT.

This clonotype appeared many times. The CDR3 loop reads CAISESWETQYF. CDR3 bases: TGTGCCATCAGTGAGTCATGGGAGACCCAGTACTTC. The chain links TRBV10-3 to TRBJ2-5; no reliable D call. This CDR3 spans 12 amino acids. The V gene's germline CDR1 is ENHRY and CDR2 SYGVKD. Trimming stripped 0 bases from V and 5 bases from J, with 4 bases between.

The chain links TRBV12-3 or TRBV12-4 to TRBJ1-1; D remains unclear. This CDR3 has 14 amino acids. Deletions cut 4 bases from V and 5 bases from J, with 14 bases between. Here the CDR3 DNA reads TGTGCCAGCAGTTGGGGAGGAAGAAAGACTGAAGCTTTCTTT. Protein sequence: CASSWGGRKTEAFF.

This clonotype occurred a few times. This chain links TRBV12-5 with TRBJ2-3; 10 bases fit TRBD2. The length of the CDR3 is 14 residues. J gave up 4 bases and V 6 bases, and 4 bases lay outside the gene matches. Germline V gene sequence: CDR1 LGHNT, CDR2 FRNRAP. In DNA form, the CDR3 reads TGTGCTAGTGGCAGCGGGAGGGTCGCAGATACGCAGTATTTT. Protein product: CASGSGRVADTQYF.

This clonotype was counted at least ten times. The CDR3 protein is CSVARGEALFSTDTQYF. CDR3 in DNA: TGCAGCGTTGCCCGGGGCGAGGCCCTCTTTAGCACAGATACGCAGTATTTT. This chain uses TRBV29-1 with TRBJ2-3; D is perhaps TRBD1 or TRBD2 (5 bases each). Germline V gives CDR1 SQVTM, CDR2 ANQGSEA. The CDR3 runs 17 residues. Trimming left V 4 bases short and J 0 bases short, with 20 bases between.

The CDR3 bases are TGTGCCAGTAGTATGTCAAGATTGGATGAGCAGTTCTTC. It is translated as CASSMSRLDEQFF. The genes are TRBV19 and TRBJ2-1, with D hard to call. Trimming took 3 bases from V and 8 from J, leaving 11 bases between them. From germline, CDR1 is LNHDA and CDR2 SQIVND (reference sequence). The CDR3 is 13 amino acids.

The chain employs TRBV6-1 and TRBJ1-1, with D unclear. CDR3 length: 12 amino acids. In germline, CDR1 is MNHNS, CDR2 SASEGT. V was pared by 3 bases and J by 7 bases, with 9 bases between. CDR3 region: CASSELTVEAFF. In DNA form, the CDR3 reads TGTGCCAGCAGTGAGCTAACAGTTGAAGCTTTCTTT.

The V call is TRBV30, the J call TRBJ1-2; D not certain. CDR3 length equals 16 residues. The germline V and J ends were trimmed by 0 bases and 6 bases, with 20 bases remaining between them. CDR1 is GTSNPN and CDR2 is SVGIG in the germline V gene (reference sequence). CDR3 nucleotides: TGTGCCTGGAGTGTACGGCTGGGAGGGCTGCTCGATGGCTACACCTTC. Translating it yields CAWSVRLGGLLDGYTF.

V is TRBV6-5 and J is TRBJ2-1; TRBD1 is a possible D gene (5 bases). The CDR3 is 13 amino acids. V lost 5 bases to trimming and J lost 5 bases, with 10 bases between them. The germline V gene has CDR1 MNHEY and CDR2 SVGAGI. In nucleotides, the CDR3 is TGTGCCAGCAGTAGACGACAGAACAATGAGCAGTTCTTC. Translating gives CASSRRQNNEQFF.

This clonotype was observed a handful of times. The chain uses TRBV7-9 and TRBJ2-3; D is undetermined. Trimming took off 6 bases at V and 2 bases at J, with 15 bases between the two ends. The CDR3 has 15 residues. CDR1 SEHNR and CDR2 FQNEAQ come from the germline V gene (reference sequence). CDR3 amino acids: CASRRGLGNTDTQYF. DNA of the CDR3: TGTGCCAGCAGAAGAGGCCTGGGCAACACAGATACGCAGTATTTT.

This clonotype showed up many times. V usage is TRBV20-1 and J usage is TRBJ2-3, with TRBD1 matching over 7 bases. Trimming removed 3 bases from V and 6 bases from J; junction bases left unmatched: 6. The CDR3 has 13 residues. From germline, CDR1 is DFQATT and CDR2 SNEGSKA (reference sequence). The CDR3 here is CSARHGTVDTQYF. For the CDR3, the DNA is TGCAGTGCTAGGCACGGGACAGTCGATACGCAGTATTTT.

In this sample, this clonotype turned up a few times. The chain's CDR3 is CASSLRGQKNTEAFF. The CDR3 region has the DNA TGTGCCAGCAGCTTGCGAGGACAGAAAAACACTGAAGCTTTCTTT. The chain combines TRBV5-5 with TRBJ1-1; possibly TRBD1 for D (6 bases). Germline V CDR1 and CDR2: SGHKS, YYEKEE (reference sequence). CDR3 length: 15 amino acids. Trimming shortened V by 1 base and J by 2 bases, and 12 bases separated the two germline ends.

CDR3 bases: TGTGCCAGCAACCTCCTGGCGGGAGGGGTAGATACGCAGTATTTT. This gives the protein CASNLLAGGVDTQYF. The chain carries TRBV27 and TRBJ2-3, with TRBD2 matching 9 bases. CDR3 length: 15 amino acids. V lost 7 bases to trimming and J lost 5 bases; unmatched junction nucleotides: 10. Germline V gene lookup returns CDR1 MNHEY and CDR2 SMNVEV (reference sequence).

CDR3 nucleotides: TGTGCCATCAGGGGGGAGCGTGAAAGCACAGATACGCAGTATTTT. Protein product: CAIRGERESTDTQYF. The chain is built from TRBV10-3 and TRBJ2-3; TRBD1 or TRBD2 may be the D gene (5 bases each). The germline V gene encodes CDR1 ENHRY and CDR2 SYGVKD. V lost 6 bases to trimming and J lost 0 bases, with 13 bases between them. This CDR3 is built from 15 residues.